These T cell receptor beta chains were read from a single sample in a study of CD8 T cells in ankylosing spondylitis. TCRdb processed the 5' RACE reads anew with MiXCR; each CDR3 protein has one entry. The repertoire includes approximately 350,000 distinct CDR3 sequences, around 20% of them detected once, and under 15% sits in the top ten. The sample consisted of blood, either unsorted or a sorted T cell fraction (not recorded which). Every receptor here comes from a male donor with ankylosing spondylitis or in good health (not recorded which). Each CDR3 is given with its conserved first and last residue. A D gene is named only where the DNA matches it firmly. The size of a clone is reported for some rows only, either as once, few or many, or as a class for expanded clones.

D gene,CDR3 length,J gene,clone size,V gene,CDR3 protein,CDR3 DNA
NA,11,TRBJ2-7,NA,TRBV30,CAWTPGNEQYF,TGTGCCTGGACCCCAGGGAACGAGCAGTACTTC
NA,12,TRBJ1-1,NA,TRBV20-1,CSAERGLTEAFF,TGCAGTGCTGAAAGGGGTCTCACTGAAGCTTTCTTT
NA,13,TRBJ2-7,NA,TRBV9,CASSVVGADEQYF,TGTGCCAGCAGCGTAGTGGGGGCGGACGAGCAGTACTTC
NA,14,TRBJ2-7,NA,TRBV6-5,CASSSRASPAEQYF,TGTGCCAGCAGTTCCCGGGCCTCGCCCGCCGAGCAGTACTTC
NA,14,TRBJ2-5,few,TRBV6-1,CASSEWGDVKTQYF,TGTGCCAGCAGTGAATGGGGGGATGTGAAGACCCAGTACTTC
NA,14,TRBJ2-7,few,TRBV5-5,CASSLRDGYYEQYF,TGTGCCAGCAGCCTCCGGGACGGGTACTACGAGCAGTACTTC
TRBD1,16,TRBJ2-5,NA,TRBV12-3/TRBV12-4,CASMPTGTGGIGTQYF,TGTGCCAGCATGCCGACCGGGACAGGGGGTATCGGGACCCAGTACTTC
TRBD2,13,TRBJ2-7,few,TRBV7-6,CASRETSGAEQYF,TGTGCCAGCAGAGAGACTAGCGGGGCAGAGCAGTACTTC
NA,16,TRBJ2-1,NA,TRBV11-2,CASSPQWTDPGNEQFF,TGTGCCAGCAGCCCACAATGGACAGACCCAGGCAATGAGCAGTTCTTC
NA,17,TRBJ1-4,few,TRBV5-5,CASSLAILGRPNEKLFF,TGTGCCAGCAGCTTGGCCATTCTTGGGAGACCTAATGAAAAACTGTTTTTT
NA,13,TRBJ2-7,few,TRBV4-1,CASSQFGTYEQYF,TGCGCCAGCAGCCAATTTGGGACCTACGAGCAGTACTTC
TRBD2,16,TRBJ2-2,NA,TRBV12-3/TRBV12-4,CASSLLGGGATGELFF,TGTGCCAGCAGTCTCTTAGGCGGGGGGGCCACCGGGGAGCTGTTTTTT
NA,14,TRBJ2-1,few,TRBV27,CASSPLDSAGEQFF,TGTGCCAGCAGCCCACTAGACTCGGCGGGTGAGCAGTTCTTC
TRBD2,11,TRBJ2-1,NA,TRBV29-1,CSVLAGNEQFF,TGCAGCGTTCTAGCGGGGAATGAGCAGTTCTTC
NA,14,TRBJ2-1,NA,TRBV4-1,CASSPGRSYNEQFF,TGCGCCAGCAGCCCTGGACGCTCCTACAATGAGCAGTTCTTC
NA,13,TRBJ2-5,NA,TRBV2,CASLGREAETQYF,TGTGCCAGCCTGGGCAGGGAGGCAGAGACCCAGTACTTC
TRBD2,12,TRBJ2-3,NA,TRBV27,CASGTSRNTQYF,TGTGCCAGCGGGACTAGCCGGAATACGCAGTATTTT
NA,15,TRBJ2-2,few,TRBV5-5,CASTQGQLVPGELFF,TGTGCCAGCACCCAAGGACAGCTAGTACCCGGGGAGCTGTTTTTT
TRBD2,16,TRBJ2-1,NA,TRBV7-2,CASRGNELAVYNEQFF,TGTGCCAGCAGAGGAAACGAACTAGCGGTTTACAATGAGCAGTTCTTC
NA,15,TRBJ2-5,NA,TRBV7-9,CASSLGTHGQETQYF,TGTGCCAGCAGCTTAGGGACACACGGCCAAGAGACCCAGTACTTC
NA,16,TRBJ1-5,NA,TRBV19,CASSIALQPSNQPQHF,TGTGCCAGTAGTATAGCTCTGCAGCCTTCTAATCAGCCCCAGCATTTT
TRBD2,15,TRBJ2-3,NA,TRBV4-1,CASSQERAGGDTQYF,TGCGCCAGCAGCCAAGAAAGAGCGGGGGGAGATACGCAGTATTTT
NA,14,TRBJ2-7,NA,TRBV7-9,CASSPRDTIYEQYF,TGTGCCAGCAGCCCGCGGGACACCATCTACGAGCAGTACTTC
NA,16,TRBJ2-7,few,TRBV7-9,CASSLSAGRVPYEQYF,TGTGCCAGCAGCTTAAGCGCTGGCAGGGTCCCCTACGAGCAGTACTTC
NA,14,TRBJ2-1,many,TRBV5-1,CASSPLGRLGEQFF,TGCGCCAGCAGCCCCTTGGGACGACTGGGGGAGCAGTTCTTC
NA,13,TRBJ2-2,NA,TRBV5-4,CASSQEFTGELFF,TGTGCCAGCAGCCAGGAATTCACCGGGGAGCTGTTTTTT
NA,13,TRBJ1-1,few,TRBV28,CASSPSQNTEAFF,TGTGCCAGCAGTCCCAGCCAGAACACTGAAGCTTTCTTT
NA,17,TRBJ2-2,few,TRBV14,CASSQDVGAVNTGELFF,TGTGCCAGCAGCCAAGACGTAGGGGCCGTGAACACCGGGGAGCTGTTTTTT
NA,11,TRBJ2-3,many,TRBV20-1,CSATHIDTQYF,TGCAGTGCTACGCACATAGATACGCAGTATTTT
TRBD1,15,TRBJ1-3,NA,TRBV9,CASSAQGARGNTIYF,TGTGCCAGCAGCGCCCAGGGGGCGCGAGGAAACACCATATATTTT
TRBD1,14,TRBJ2-5,NA,TRBV7-9,CASSAQTGIETQYF,TGTGCCAGCAGCGCTCAGACAGGGATAGAGACCCAGTACTTC
TRBD1,13,TRBJ2-7,few,TRBV12-3/TRBV12-4,CASSIGTGYEQYF,TGTGCCAGCAGTATCGGGACAGGGTATGAGCAGTACTTC
NA,12,TRBJ2-1,NA,TRBV20-1,CSAWDTGNEQFF,TGCAGTGCTTGGGACACGGGTAATGAGCAGTTCTTC
TRBD2,15,TRBJ2-2,once,TRBV2,CASSEARGAHGELFF,TGTGCCAGCAGTGAAGCGCGGGGGGCGCACGGGGAGCTGTTTTTT
NA,16,TRBJ2-1,NA,TRBV14,CASSRRQGGSYNEQFF,TGTGCCAGCAGCCGCCGACAGGGAGGCTCCTACAATGAGCAGTTCTTC
NA,15,TRBJ2-1,NA,TRBV7-9,CASSLSQGAYNEQFF,TGTGCCAGCAGCTTATCACAGGGAGCTTACAATGAGCAGTTCTTC
NA,13,TRBJ1-5,NA,TRBV27,CASRIGRNQPQHF,TGTGCCAGCAGGATAGGACGAAATCAGCCCCAGCATTTT
NA,20,TRBJ2-6,NA,TRBV5-6,CASSLLNPGDGSSGANVLTF,TGTGCCAGCAGCTTATTGAATCCCGGGGACGGTAGCTCTGGGGCCAACGTCCTGACTTTC
NA,12,TRBJ2-7,many,TRBV29-1,CSVEDSSYEQYF,TGCAGCGTTGAGGACAGCTCCTACGAGCAGTACTTC
TRBD1,15,TRBJ2-1,few,TRBV6-5,CASSYGQGAADEQFF,TGTGCCAGCAGTTACGGACAGGGGGCGGCGGATGAGCAGTTCTTC
TRBD1,17,TRBJ2-2,NA,TRBV4-1,CASSQDPDRDLPGELFF,TGCGCCAGCAGCCAAGATCCGGACAGGGACCTCCCCGGGGAGCTGTTTTTT
TRBD2,13,TRBJ2-5,few,TRBV10-2,CASSEAGVGTQYF,TGCGCCAGCAGTGAAGCGGGGGTGGGGACCCAGTACTTC
NA,15,TRBJ1-5,few,TRBV20-1,CSGKDSPYSNQPQHF,TGCAGTGGGAAGGACAGTCCTTATAGCAATCAGCCCCAGCATTTT
TRBD1,15,TRBJ2-7,few,TRBV5-5,CASTPGDRGYYEQYF,TGTGCCAGCACCCCAGGGGACAGGGGATACTACGAGCAGTACTTC
NA,12,TRBJ1-2,few,TRBV24-1,CATTRRAYGYTF,TGTGCCACCACGAGGAGGGCCTATGGCTACACCTTC
TRBD2,16,TRBJ2-1,NA,TRBV4-1,CASSQGRGASYNEQFF,TGCGCCAGCAGCCAAGGGCGGGGGGCCTCCTACAATGAGCAGTTCTTC
TRBD2,15,TRBJ2-1,NA,TRBV12-3/TRBV12-4,CASIPIAGGINEQFF,TGTGCCAGCATCCCAATAGCGGGGGGCATCAATGAGCAGTTCTTC
NA,16,TRBJ2-7,NA,TRBV5-1,CASSLTSGESSYEQYF,TGCGCCAGCAGCTTGACTTCTGGGGAGAGCTCCTACGAGCAGTACTTC
NA,14,TRBJ1-4,few,TRBV20-1,CSALAAGVGEKLFF,TGCAGTGCTTTAGCGGCAGGGGTGGGGGAAAAACTGTTTTTT
NA,16,TRBJ2-3,few,TRBV4-1,CASSLDMGLYTDTQYF,TGCGCCAGCAGCCTCGACATGGGACTCTACACAGATACGCAGTATTTT
TRBD1,19,TRBJ2-1,NA,TRBV4-2,CAIGPWDRGPPSSYNEQFF,TGTGCCATCGGCCCCTGGGACAGGGGACCGCCGAGCTCCTACAATGAGCAGTTCTTC
NA,14,TRBJ2-1,few,TRBV10-3,CATQDGSGSNEQFF,TGTGCCACACAGGACGGGAGTGGGTCCAATGAGCAGTTCTTC
NA,14,TRBJ2-3,NA,TRBV2,CASALGGERVTQYF,TGTGCCAGCGCCTTGGGCGGGGAGCGAGTTACGCAGTATTTT
NA,13,TRBJ2-1,few,TRBV13,CASSEGDRNEQFF,TGTGCCAGCAGCGAGGGGGATCGCAATGAGCAGTTCTTC
NA,14,TRBJ2-3,NA,TRBV18,CASSVDFTTDTQYF,TGTGCCAGCTCAGTGGATTTTACCACAGATACGCAGTATTTT
TRBD1,14,TRBJ2-1,few,TRBV29-1,CSVTGTGRYNEQFF,TGCAGCGTTACCGGGACAGGGCGTTACAATGAGCAGTTCTTC
TRBD1,12,TRBJ1-1,few,TRBV29-1,CSVEVDRTEAFF,TGCAGCGTTGAAGTGGACAGGACGGAAGCTTTCTTT
NA,14,TRBJ2-7,NA,TRBV27,CASSLSLDSYEQYF,TGTGCCAGCAGTTTATCCCTGGACAGCTACGAGCAGTACTTC
NA,11,TRBJ2-2,few,TRBV30,CAWSRGGELFF,TGTGCCTGGAGTCGCGGCGGGGAGCTGTTTTTT
NA,12,TRBJ2-1,NA,TRBV27,CASSPRIDEQFF,TGTGCCAGCAGTCCCAGAATAGATGAGCAGTTCTTC